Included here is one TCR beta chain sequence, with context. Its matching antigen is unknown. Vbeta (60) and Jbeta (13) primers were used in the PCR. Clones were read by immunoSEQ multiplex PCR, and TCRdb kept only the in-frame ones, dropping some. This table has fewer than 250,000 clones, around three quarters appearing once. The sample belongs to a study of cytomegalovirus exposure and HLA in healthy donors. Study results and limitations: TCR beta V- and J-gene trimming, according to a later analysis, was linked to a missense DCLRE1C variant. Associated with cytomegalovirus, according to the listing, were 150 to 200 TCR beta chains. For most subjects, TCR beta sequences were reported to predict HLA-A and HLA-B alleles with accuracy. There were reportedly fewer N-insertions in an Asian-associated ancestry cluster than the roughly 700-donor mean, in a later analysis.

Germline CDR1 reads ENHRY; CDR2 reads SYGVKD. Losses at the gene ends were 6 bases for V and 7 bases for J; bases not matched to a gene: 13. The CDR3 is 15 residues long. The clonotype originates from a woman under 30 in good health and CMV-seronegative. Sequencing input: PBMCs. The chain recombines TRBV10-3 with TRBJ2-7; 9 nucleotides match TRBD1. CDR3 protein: CAIRDGDRAMGEQYF. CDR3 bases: TGTGCCATCAGGGATGGGGACAGGGCGATGGGGGAGCAGTACTTC.